This TCR beta chain appears in the sequencing data of a study of low-dose radiotherapy and immunotherapy resistance in tumors. Study at large: Both drugs were delivered intravenously to patients (nivolumab 240 mg every two weeks and ipilimumab 1 mg/kg every six weeks).

First-strand cDNA used TRAV- and TRBV-specific primers, covering alpha and beta chains. The PCR that amplified TCRs ran for about 20 cycles, relying on a constant-region primer and a V-primer adapter. TCRdb ran MiXCR on the reads and lists one entry per CDR3 protein. The sample carries under 90,000 distinct CDR3 sequences, roughly a sixth recorded once. After removal of 1 base from V and 5 bases from J, the junction contained 0 bases not matched to a gene. CDR3 size: 13 residues. Per the germline V gene, CDR1 is SGDLS and CDR2 is YYNGEE. The sample holds a few counts of this clonotype. The time point was: before trial treatment. Donors were given nivolumab, ipilimumab, aspirin, low-dose cyclophosphamide and low-dose radiotherapy.

The sequence came from a male donor with prostate cancer. The sample here was PBMCs, taken before treatment. The rearrangement uses TRBV9 and TRBJ2-7; TRBD2 aligns across 10 bases. The CDR3 loop is CASSVLAGDEQYF. DNA for the CDR3: TGTGCCAGCAGCGTACTAGCGGGGGACGAGCAGTACTTC.